This TCR beta chain was captured in a study of T cell responses to AZD1222 COVID-19 vaccine. This clone occurred once. Its antigen is undetermined. Overall study findings and caveats: Clonal diversity was possibly underestimated; the donors were predominantly white British and more often female.

Method: immunoSEQ multiplex PCR; TCRdb's copy keeps in-frame clones and lacks some. The table lists 210,000 or so clones, approximately 94% of them singletons. Germline V gene data show CDR1 as SGHAT and CDR2 as FQNNGV. CDR3 length: 14 residues. Trimming took off 2 bases at V and 6 bases at J, with 12 bases between the two ends. The rearrangement links TRBV11-2 to TRBJ2-3, with D perhaps TRBD1 or TRBD2 (5 bases each). The receptor's source is an adult in good health. Specimen: peripheral blood, collected on day 0 of MenACWY control vaccination. The CDR3 nucleotides read TGTGCCAGCAGCTTAAGGTTGGGGACGGATACGCAGTATTTT. Translated, it gives CASSLRLGTDTQYF.